The rows below give T cell receptor beta chains drawn from one sample of a study of T cell responses to AZD1222 COVID-19 vaccine. Sequenced by immunoSEQ multiplex PCR; TCRdb stores in-frame clones only, minus some. The sample holds 150,000 to 160,000 clones; about 87% are singletons and the top ten take approximately 9%. Here the sequenced sample was peripheral blood, taken 28 days after the second AZD1222 dose. These receptors were taken from an adult who received the AZD1222 COVID-19 vaccine. Each CDR3 is given with its conserved first and last residue. A D gene is named only where the DNA matches it firmly. For some rows the clone size is stated as once, few or many, or as a class when expanded; others skip it.

abundance,d_gene,j_gene,v_gene,CDR3nt,CDR3aa
NA,NA,TRBJ1-4,TRBV28,TGTGCCAGCAAGGGGAGCCGGGGCGACAATGAAAAACTGTTTTTT,CASKGSRGDNEKLFF
NA,NA,TRBJ2-2,TRBV5-4,TGTGCCAGCAGCTTGGCCACGGGACAGAACACCGGGGAGCTGTTTTTT,CASSLATGQNTGELFF
NA,TRBD1,TRBJ1-2,TRBV14,TGTGCCAGCAGCCAGGAGGGGGAGCGACAGGGAATAAGTAACTATGGCTACACCTTC,CASSQEGERQGISNYGYTF
NA,TRBD2,TRBJ2-5,TRBV6-5,TGTGCCAGCAGTTCCCCGGGACTAGGAGAAGAGACCCAGTACTTC,CASSSPGLGEETQYF
NA,TRBD2,TRBJ2-3,TRBV19,TGTGCCAGTAGTAGTAGCGGGTATACGCAGTATTTT,CASSSSGYTQYF
NA,NA,TRBJ1-2,TRBV2,TGTGCCAGCGAGGGGGGAGGGGGAGTCTCTAACTATGGCTACACCTTC,CASEGGGGVSNYGYTF
once,TRBD1,TRBJ1-5,TRBV28,TGTGCCAGCAGTTTATGGACAGGGGGGGACCAGCCCCAGCATTTT,CASSLWTGGDQPQHF
NA,NA,TRBJ1-2,TRBV21-1,TGTGCCAGCAGCAAATCCAGTGGGCGGGGGGTCCCATACACCTTC,CASSKSSGRGVPYTF
NA,NA,TRBJ2-3,TRBV7-6,TGTGCCAGCAGCTTGTTTGGAGATTCTAGCACAGATACGCAGTATTTT,CASSLFGDSSTDTQYF
NA,TRBD1,TRBJ1-5,TRBV19,TGTGCCAGTAGGTGGGGACAGCTCAATCAGCCCCAGCATTTT,CASRWGQLNQPQHF
NA,TRBD1,TRBJ1-1,TRBV28,TGTGCCAGCAGTCTCTCTAGGGGGAGACAGGGAGAAGCTTTCTTT,CASSLSRGRQGEAFF
NA,TRBD2,TRBJ2-3,TRBV5-1,TGCGCCAGCAGCTCTCGAGCGGGAGGGCCCCCAGATACGCAGTATTTT,CASSSRAGGPPDTQYF
NA,TRBD1,TRBJ2-1,TRBV30,TGTGCCTGGAGTACGACAGGGATTGACAATGAGCAGTTCTTC,CAWSTTGIDNEQFF
NA,TRBD2,TRBJ2-7,TRBV7-8,TGTGCCAGCAGCTTAGCGGGTGGCGGGAGCTCCTACGAGCAGTACTTC,CASSLAGGGSSYEQYF
NA,NA,TRBJ2-1,TRBV7-2,TGTGCCAGCAGCTTAGGTAGCCGATACAATGAGCAGTTCTTC,CASSLGSRYNEQFF
NA,NA,TRBJ2-7,TRBV7-2,TGTGCCAGCAGCCCACAGGAGGGGGGCTACGAGCAGTACTTC,CASSPQEGGYEQYF
NA,NA,TRBJ1-1,TRBV5-1,TGCGCCAGCAGCCCCGACACGGTCTCGACTGAAGCTTTCTTT,CASSPDTVSTEAFF
NA,NA,TRBJ2-2,TRBV6-5,TGTGCCAGCAATATTATAGGACGCACCGGGGAGCTGTTTTTT,CASNIIGRTGELFF
few,TRBD1,TRBJ1-1,TRBV24-1,TGTGCCACCAGTGAGTCCGGGACAGGGTCGGTCACTGAAGCTTTCTTT,CATSESGTGSVTEAFF
NA,NA,TRBJ1-2,TRBV18,TGTGCCAGCTCACCGATCCCGGACACAGACTATGGCTACACCTTC,CASSPIPDTDYGYTF